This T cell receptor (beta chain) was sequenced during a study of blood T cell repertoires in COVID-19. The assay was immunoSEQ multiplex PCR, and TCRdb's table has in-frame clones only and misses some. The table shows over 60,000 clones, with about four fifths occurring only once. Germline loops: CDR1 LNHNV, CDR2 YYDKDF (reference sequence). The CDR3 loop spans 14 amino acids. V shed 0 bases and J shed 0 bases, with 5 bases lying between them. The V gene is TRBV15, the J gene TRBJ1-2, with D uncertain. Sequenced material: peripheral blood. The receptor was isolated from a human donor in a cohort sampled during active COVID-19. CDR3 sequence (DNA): TGTGCCACCAGCAGAGATACAGCTAACTATGGCTACACCTTC. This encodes CATSRDTANYGYTF.